Here is one T cell receptor beta chain with its context. TCRdb's table, derived via immunoSEQ multiplex PCR, lists solely in-frame clones and lacks some. Counted here are some 9,600 clones, roughly 77% occurring once; the ten biggest clones make up about an eighth. Treatment reported: randomized to nivolumab then ipilimumab (arm A) or the reverse (arm B). The sample is drawn from a study of sequential checkpoint blockade in melanoma. The ends lost 5 bases at V and 4 bases at J; junction bases unmatched: 13. The CDR3 is 16 amino acids. Looked up from germline, CDR1 is LNHDA and CDR2 is SQIVND (reference sequence).

The source is a human donor with melanoma. The sequencing here drew on CD8+ T cells sorted from blood (inferred from file names), taken from a patient given nivolumab and ipilimumab in sequence. This chain connects TRBV19 to TRBJ2-7; 8 bases map to TRBD1. CDR3 region: CASSLDRDSVWYEQYF. CDR3 bases: TGTGCCAGTAGTTTGGACAGGGATAGTGTTTGGTACGAGCAGTACTTC.